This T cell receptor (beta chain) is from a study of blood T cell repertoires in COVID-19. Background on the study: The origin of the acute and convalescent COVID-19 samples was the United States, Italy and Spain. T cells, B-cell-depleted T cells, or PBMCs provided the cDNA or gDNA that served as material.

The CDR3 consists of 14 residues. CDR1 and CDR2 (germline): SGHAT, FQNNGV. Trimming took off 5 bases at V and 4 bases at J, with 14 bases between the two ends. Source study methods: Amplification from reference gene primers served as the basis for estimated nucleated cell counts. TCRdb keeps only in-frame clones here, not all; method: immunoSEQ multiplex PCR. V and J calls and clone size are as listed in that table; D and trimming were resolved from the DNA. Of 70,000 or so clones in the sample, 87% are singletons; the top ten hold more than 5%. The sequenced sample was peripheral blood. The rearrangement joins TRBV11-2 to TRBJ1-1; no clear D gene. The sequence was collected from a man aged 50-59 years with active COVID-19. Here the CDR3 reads CASSLPRGGTEAFF. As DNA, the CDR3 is TGTGCCAGCAGCCTTCCCCGAGGTGGCACTGAAGCTTTCTTT.